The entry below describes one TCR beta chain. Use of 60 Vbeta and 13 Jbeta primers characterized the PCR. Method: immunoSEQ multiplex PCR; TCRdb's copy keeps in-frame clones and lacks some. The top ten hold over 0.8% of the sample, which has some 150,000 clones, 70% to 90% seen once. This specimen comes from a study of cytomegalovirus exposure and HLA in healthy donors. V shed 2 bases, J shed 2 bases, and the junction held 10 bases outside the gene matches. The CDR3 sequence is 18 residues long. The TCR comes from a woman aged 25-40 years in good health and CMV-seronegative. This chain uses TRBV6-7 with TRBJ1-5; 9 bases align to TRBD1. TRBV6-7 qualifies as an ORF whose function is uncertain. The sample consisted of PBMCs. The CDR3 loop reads CASSYGTGRFEGNQPQHF. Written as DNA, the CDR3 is TGTGCCAGCAGTTACGGGACAGGGAGGTTTGAGGGCAATCAGCCCCAGCATTTT.